The 31 T cell receptor beta chains given below trace back to one sample, sequenced in a study of technical replicates of blood from a few donors. The assay was immunoSEQ multiplex PCR, and TCRdb's table has in-frame clones only and misses some. The sample includes tens of thousands of clones, 95% of them seen just once. The sequenced material came from T cells isolated from PBMCs. The receptor source for this set is a human donor in good health.

J is TRBJ1-1 and V is TRBV19; TRBD1 agrees at 7 bases. The CDR3 is 13 residues long. Losses at the gene ends were 2 bases for V and 10 bases for J; bases not matched to a gene: 7. Germline CDR1 reads LNHDA; CDR2 reads SQIVND (reference sequence). This CDR3 reads CASSIQGQSRAFF. CDR3 in DNA: TGTGCCAGTAGTATACAGGGACAGTCTAGAGCTTTCTTT.

The rearrangement links TRBV27 to TRBJ1-6; tentative D call: TRBD1 (6 bases). This CDR3 has 15 amino acids. CDR1 and CDR2 from the germline V gene are MNHEY and SMNVEV (reference sequence). Trimming took 5 bases from V and 7 from J, leaving 15 bases between them. CDR3 in amino acids: CASSKDRFPNSPLHF. The DNA of the CDR3 is TGTGCCAGCAGTAAAGACAGGTTCCCGAATTCACCCCTCCACTTT.

The V call is TRBV7-8, the J call TRBJ2-7, with 7 bases matching TRBD2. Germline values: CDR1 SGHVS, CDR2 FQNEAQ. The CDR3 contains 15 residues. The V and J ends lost 2 bases and 4 bases, in that order; junction bases with no gene match: 8. The CDR3 sequence: CASSLYRGSLYEQYF. Here the CDR3 DNA reads TGTGCCAGCAGCTTATATCGCGGGAGTCTTTACGAGCAGTACTTC.

The rearrangement links TRBV19 to TRBJ1-3; D is uncertain. The germline V and J ends were trimmed by 5 bases and 3 bases, with 11 bases remaining between them. CDR1 is LNHDA and CDR2 is SQIVND in the germline V gene (reference sequence). The CDR3 is made up of 14 amino acids. Here the CDR3 reads CASSPTAIGNTIYF. The CDR3 DNA follows: TGTGCCAGTAGTCCAACTGCTATTGGAAACACCATATATTTT.

In this sample, this clone turned up once. The gene calls are TRBV7-9 and TRBJ2-1; the match to TRBD2 covers 8 bases. The V segment lost 2 bases and the J segment 2 bases; nucleotides outside the gene matches: 5. Germline CDR1 SEHNR, CDR2 FQNEAQ (reference sequence). The CDR3 runs 16 residues. DNA of the CDR3: TGTGCCAGCAGCTTACCCCGGGGGGGGGCCTACAATGAGCAGTTCTTC. It encodes CASSLPRGGAYNEQFF.

This rearrangement joins TRBV28 to TRBJ2-4; 9 bases line up with TRBD2. V was pared by 3 bases and J by 7 bases, with 13 bases of the junction left unmatched. The germline CDR1 and CDR2 sequences are MDHEN and SYDVKM. This CDR3 has 17 amino acids. The CDR3 spells CASSLTQGGAGGNIQYF. In nucleotides, the CDR3 is TGTGCCAGCAGTTTGACCCAAGGCGGAGCGGGAGGCAACATTCAGTACTTC.

CDR3 sequence reads: CASSLSGGDNEQFF. DNA for the CDR3: TGCGCCAGCAGCTTGTCGGGGGGGGACAATGAGCAGTTCTTC. This chain joins TRBV5-1 and TRBJ2-1; TRBD2 agrees at 8 bases. V lost 1 base to trimming and J lost 5 bases; unmatched junction nucleotides: 2. CDR3 size: 14 residues. Per germline, CDR1 SGHRS and CDR2 YFSETQ.

The rearrangement links TRBV5-8 to TRBJ1-3; no firm D call. V lost 0 bases and J lost 0, with 7 bases in between. The CDR3 sequence is 15 residues long. Germline V gene data show CDR1 as SGHTS and CDR2 as YDEGEE. CDR3 DNA: TGTGCCAGCAGCTTGGTCACAGACTCTGGAAACACCATATATTTT. It is translated as CASSLVTDSGNTIYF.

The chain combines TRBV6-1 with TRBJ2-5, with D hard to call. The V end lost 6 bases, the J end lost 3 bases, and 17 bases lay between the germline ends. CDR1 MNHNS and CDR2 SASEGT come from the germline V gene. CDR3 size: 15 residues. The CDR3 reads CASRALRQEKETQYF. DNA of the CDR3: TGTGCCAGCAGGGCACTCCGCCAGGAAAAAGAGACCCAGTACTTC.

Comment on this clone: One end of the junction fails to match germline, which may point to a read error. The CDR3 reads CASSEALQGSVVSLF. Written as DNA, the CDR3 is TGTGCCAGCAGTGAAGCGCTTCAGGGTTCGGTGGTTAGTTTGTTC. V usage is TRBV6-1 and J usage is TRBJ2-7; possible D gene TRBD1, 5 bases. Germline values: CDR1 MNHNS, CDR2 SASEGT. CDR3 length: 15 residues.

V and J are TRBV4-1 and TRBJ2-2; TRBD2 matches at 12 bases. From germline, CDR1 is MGHRA and CDR2 YSYEKL. The CDR3 consists of 17 residues. V was pared by 3 bases and J by 7 bases, with 9 bases of the junction left unmatched. The CDR3 loop is CASSHNAAGLAGGELFF. The DNA of the CDR3 is TGCGCCAGCAGCCACAATGCCGCGGGACTAGCGGGCGGGGAGCTGTTTTTT.

The chain is built from TRBV5-1 and TRBJ2-3; D gene unclear. V was shortened by 5 bases and J by 3 bases, with 4 bases between the two germline ends. This CDR3 contains 11 residues. CDR1 is SGHRS and CDR2 is YFSETQ in the germline V gene. DNA of the CDR3: TGCGCCAGCAGTTCGACAGATACGCAGTATTTT. Protein sequence: CASSSTDTQYF.

This clone appeared a few times. The chain couples TRBV4-1 to TRBJ2-7; possibly TRBD1 for D (6 bases). Trimming left V 4 bases short and J 2 bases short, with 12 bases between. Germline V gene lookup returns CDR1 MGHRA and CDR2 YSYEKL. This CDR3 is built from 14 residues. CDR3 sequence reads: CASSRGQLPYEQYF. In nucleotides, the CDR3 is TGCGCCAGCAGCCGCGGACAGCTCCCCTACGAGCAGTACTTC.

The chain carries TRBV25-1 and TRBJ2-1, with D maybe TRBD1 (6 bases). Germline CDR1 MGHDK, CDR2 SYGVNS. The ends were cut back, 2 bases at V and 0 bases at J, with 17 bases in the middle. CDR3 length equals 18 residues. As DNA, the CDR3 is TGTGCCAGCAGTGAACCCTACCCGGGACATAGCTCCTACAATGAGCAGTTCTTC. Its translation is CASSEPYPGHSSYNEQFF.

The chain uses TRBV6-5 and TRBJ1-4; a weak D match, TRBD1 (6 bases). CDR1 MNHEY and CDR2 SVGAGI come from the germline V gene. V lost 2 bases and J lost 4, with 11 bases in between. This CDR3 is 15 amino acids long. For the CDR3, the DNA is TGTGCCAGCAGTTACGGTGGCAGGGGTAATGAAAAACTGTTTTTT. Protein: CASSYGGRGNEKLFF.

The chain links TRBV18 to TRBJ2-7; 7 positions agree with TRBD1. The CDR3 length is 14 residues. The germline CDR1 and CDR2 sequences are KGHSH and LQKENI. Trimming removed 3 bases from V and 3 bases from J; junction bases left unmatched: 5. CDR3 residues: CASSPPGQFYEQYF. CDR3 sequence (DNA): TGTGCCAGCTCACCCCCGGGACAGTTCTACGAGCAGTACTTC.

The chain uses TRBV7-6 and TRBJ2-7; 9 bases align to TRBD1. This CDR3 has 14 amino acids. V shed 5 bases and J 1 base; nucleotides not matched to a gene: 3. Germline V CDR1 and CDR2: SGHVS, FNYEAQ. The CDR3 nucleotides are TGTGCCAGCAGCCCAGACAGGGGGTCCTACGAGCAGTACTTC. This gives the protein CASSPDRGSYEQYF.

This clone was observed once. The rearrangement uses TRBV13 and TRBJ2-3, with 7 bases fitting TRBD2. The CDR3 is made up of 16 amino acids. Germline V gene lookup returns CDR1 PRHDT and CDR2 FYEKMQ (reference sequence). J lost 7 bases, V lost 5 bases, and 15 bases had no gene match. The chain's CDR3 is CASSARPNSGGNTQYF. CDR3 DNA sequence: TGTGCCAGCAGCGCCCGCCCCAACTCGGGGGGAAATACGCAGTATTTT.

J is TRBJ2-3 and V is TRBV27; a possible D gene is TRBD2 (5 bases). This CDR3 spans 16 amino acids. CDR1 MNHEY and CDR2 SMNVEV come from the germline V gene (reference sequence). Trimming removed 5 bases at V and 1 base at J, with 16 bases between. CDR3 coding DNA: TGTGCCAGCAGTCAGGTCTGGCGGGCACGCACAGATACGCAGTATTTT. Residues: CASSQVWRARTDTQYF.

This rearrangement joins TRBV27 to TRBJ2-1; TRBD2 matches at 13 bases. Trimming removed 8 bases from V and 12 bases from J; junction bases left unmatched: 13. The CDR3 is 15 residues long. Looked up from germline, CDR1 is MNHEY and CDR2 is SMNVEV (reference sequence). CDR3 region: CASRDQGLAGKGQFF. The CDR3 DNA reads as TGTGCCAGCCGAGATCAGGGACTAGCGGGAAAGGGGCAGTTCTTC.

V is TRBV27 and J is TRBJ2-7, with D possibly being TRBD1 (6 bases). This CDR3 has 13 amino acids. V shed 5 bases and J shed 2 bases, with 10 bases lying between them. The V gene's germline CDR1 is MNHEY and CDR2 SMNVEV (reference sequence). CDR3: CASSPGETYEQYF. CDR3 in DNA: TGTGCCAGCAGTCCAGGGGAAACCTACGAGCAGTACTTC.

This chain uses TRBV13 with TRBJ2-1; 12 bases agree with TRBD1. The V gene's germline CDR1 is PRHDT and CDR2 FYEKMQ (reference sequence). This CDR3 is 16 amino acids long. Unmatched junction bases numbered 11, after V lost 6 bases and J lost 8 bases. The CDR3 reads CASRPTGQGASHEQFF. The DNA for the CDR3 is TGTGCCAGCAGACCGACGGGACAGGGGGCGAGTCATGAGCAGTTCTTC.

The chain is built from TRBV7-2 and TRBJ1-1; 10 bases line up with TRBD1. CDR1 SGHTA and CDR2 FQGNSA come from the germline V gene. There are 16 residues in the CDR3. V lost 4 bases, J lost 4 bases, and 9 bases stayed unmatched. CDR3 in DNA: TGTGCCAGCAGCTATACAGGACAGGGGGTGGGCACTGAAGCTTTCTTT. This codes for CASSYTGQGVGTEAFF.

This chain joins TRBV7-9 and TRBJ2-3, with D possibly being TRBD2 (7 bases). Germline V lookup: CDR1 SEHNR, CDR2 FQNEAQ (reference sequence). Trimming cost V 11 bases and J 7 bases, with 16 bases left between them. The CDR3 has 12 amino acids. The DNA of the CDR3 is TGTGCCGTCCAACGGGGGGCTTATACGCAGTATTTT. Translating gives CAVQRGAYTQYF.

The rearrangement links TRBV7-3 to TRBJ1-2; TRBD1 aligns across 8 bases. The CDR3 covers 16 residues. Per germline, CDR1 SGHTA and CDR2 FQGTGA. V shed 5 bases and J 8 bases; nucleotides not matched to a gene: 16. As DNA, the CDR3 is TGTGCCAGCAGCGCATCATCATCAGGGGGCGGAGGGGGCTACACCTTC. Its translation: CASSASSSGGGGGYTF.

The CDR3 region is CASSHRPYEQYF. CDR3 in DNA: TGTGCCAGTAGCCACAGGCCCTACGAGCAGTACTTC. The J gene is TRBJ2-7, the V gene TRBV19, with D possibly being TRBD1 (5 bases). The CDR3 is 12 residues long. Germline V lookup: CDR1 LNHDA, CDR2 SQIVND (reference sequence). V was pared by 6 bases and J by 2 bases, with 8 bases between.

The V gene is TRBV2, the J gene TRBJ2-1; 9 positions match TRBD2. In germline, CDR1 is SNHLY, CDR2 FYNNEI. With 6 bases clipped from V and 6 bases from J, the junction kept 6 bases outside the gene matches. CDR3 length: 14 residues. The CDR3 DNA reads as TGTGCCAGCAGGATCCTAGCGGGGATCAATGAGCAGTTCTTC. It specifies CASRILAGINEQFF.

V gene TRBV7-2 combines with J gene TRBJ2-3, with TRBD1 matching 8 bases. This CDR3 is 15 amino acids long. V trimming: 5 bases; J trimming: 7 bases; junction bases outside the gene matches: 11. Looked up from germline, CDR1 is SGHTA and CDR2 is FQGNSA. CDR3 sequence reads: CASSQGRGLSNTQYF. CDR3 coding DNA: TGTGCCAGCAGCCAAGGCAGGGGGCTCAGCAATACGCAGTATTTT.

This sequence joins TRBV5-1 and TRBJ2-1; tentatively, D is TRBD2 (5 bases). Germline V gives CDR1 SGHRS, CDR2 YFSETQ. CDR3 length: 13 residues. V dropped 7 bases and J dropped 5 bases, with 13 bases sitting between them. In DNA, the CDR3 is TGCGCCAGCGACACAGAGGGAAACAATGAGCAGTTCTTC. Residues: CASDTEGNNEQFF.

This clone occurred once. The J gene is TRBJ2-3, the V gene TRBV13; 8 bases match TRBD1. Unmatched junction bases numbered 5, after V lost 4 bases and J lost 2 bases. Germline assignment: CDR1 PRHDT and CDR2 FYEKMQ (reference sequence). The CDR3 runs to 15 residues. CDR3 sequence: CASSSGTGHTDTQYF. CDR3 coding DNA: TGTGCCAGCAGCTCCGGGACAGGACACACAGATACGCAGTATTTT. Supplemented by reference TRBV13 and TRBJ2-3, the full variable domain reads AAGVIQSPRHLIKEKRETATLKCYPIPRHDTVYWYQQGPGQDPQFLISFYEKMQSDKGSIPDRFSAQQFSDYHSELNMSSLELGDSALYFCASSSGTGHTDTQYFGPGTRLTVL.

The gene calls are TRBV19 and TRBJ1-5; D uncertain. The V end lost 6 bases, the J end lost 2 bases, and 14 bases lay between the germline ends. Germline CDR1 and CDR2: LNHDA and SQIVND (reference sequence). This CDR3 is built from 15 residues. CDR3 amino acids: CASSLGGFGNQPQHF. The CDR3 nucleotides are TGTGCCAGTAGCTTGGGCGGGTTCGGCAATCAGCCCCAGCATTTT.